The rows below give T cell receptor beta chains drawn from one sample of a study of T cell repertoires in cytomegalovirus infection. TCRdb reprocessed the reads with MiXCR, giving one entry per CDR3 protein. The data contain 110,000 to 150,000 distinct CDR3 sequences, about 6.5% of them singletons. The specimen sequenced was PBMCs. All receptors come from a human donor in good health (CMV status not recorded). Some clones in this sample may be carry-over from other donors' samples. CDR3s include the opening cysteine and the closing phenylalanine or tryptophan. The D gene is left open where the match is weak. The size field is filled for only some rows; it gives once, few, many or a size class.

.	TRBJ2-3	many	TRBV7-8	TGTGCCAGCAGCTTAGCCGGGGGGCGAGTGGGATATACGCAGTATTTT	CASSLAGGRVGYTQYF
.	TRBJ1-1	.	TRBV4-1	TGCGCCAGCAGCCAAGATACGGGGCAGAGTACCACTGAAGCTTTCTTT	CASSQDTGQSTTEAFF
.	TRBJ2-3	many	TRBV20-1	TGCAGTGCTAGTCGCGCGGGGTCCACAGATACGCAGTATTTT	CSASRAGSTDTQYF
.	TRBJ1-4	many	TRBV18	TGTGCCAGCTCACTGGGCCCCTCCGGCACTAATGAAAAACTGTTTTTT	CASSLGPSGTNEKLFF
.	TRBJ1-2	many	TRBV7-2	TGTGCCAGCATCTATGACAGCGAGTATGGCTACACCTTC	CASIYDSEYGYTF
TRBD1	TRBJ2-1	many	TRBV27	TGTGCCAGCAGTCTCGGCCCGGGACAGGGTCGCGTTACGTCCTACAATGAGCAGTTCTTC	CASSLGPGQGRVTSYNEQFF
.	TRBJ1-2	many	TRBV25-1	TGTGCCAGCAGTGATCGGACCCCCTATGGCTACACCTTC	CASSDRTPYGYTF
TRBD1	TRBJ2-5	few	TRBV5-6	TGTGCCAGCAGTTACCTGGACAGGAAAGAGACCCAGTACTTC	CASSYLDRKETQYF
TRBD1	TRBJ1-2	many	TRBV28	TGTGCCAGCAGTTCGTACCTACAGGGGGCCGCGCGTGGCTACACCTTC	CASSSYLQGAARGYTF
.	TRBJ1-1	few	TRBV7-9	TGTGCCAGCAGCTTAGGACGGGAGTACACTGAAGCTTTCTTT	CASSLGREYTEAFF
.	TRBJ2-7	many	TRBV7-2	TGTGCCAGCAGCTTCCAACGGTTTTACGAGCAGTACTTC	CASSFQRFYEQYF
TRBD1	TRBJ1-1	.	TRBV6-2/TRBV6-3	TGTGCCAGCAGGGCAAGACAGGGGTGGACCACTGAAGCTTTCTTT	CASRARQGWTTEAFF
TRBD1	TRBJ1-3	once	TRBV15	TGTGCCACCAGCCGGCCGGACAGGGGGCTCTCTGGAAACACCATATATTTT	CATSRPDRGLSGNTIYF
TRBD1	TRBJ2-3	many	TRBV5-8	TGTGCCAGCAGACGACAGGGATACACAGATACGCAGTATTTT	CASRRQGYTDTQYF
TRBD1	TRBJ2-1	many	TRBV7-2	TGTGCCAGCAGCTTATGGGACAGGCTAAACAATGAGCAGTTCTTC	CASSLWDRLNNEQFF
TRBD1	TRBJ2-7	many	TRBV6-2/TRBV6-3	TGTGCCAGCAGTTACTCGATGGACAGGGATTTCTACGAGCAGTACTTC	CASSYSMDRDFYEQYF
TRBD1	TRBJ1-5	many	TRBV6-6	TGTGCCAGCAGAACCCGGACAGGGGGTCAGCCCCAGCATTTT	CASRTRTGGQPQHF
TRBD1	TRBJ1-1	few	TRBV7-9	TGTGCCAGCAGCCAGCACGGACAGGGGAACACTGAAGCTTTCTTT	CASSQHGQGNTEAFF
.	TRBJ2-3	.	TRBV5-1	TGCGCCAGCAGCTCCTCCTTTTCAGATACGCAGTATTTT	CASSSSFSDTQYF
TRBD2	TRBJ2-1	many	TRBV6-1	TGTGCCAGCAGTGATCGTACGGGGGGTTACAATGAGCAGTTCTTC	CASSDRTGGYNEQFF
.	TRBJ2-2	many	TRBV19	TGTGCCAGTCAGAGGGGCGATTGGACCGGGGAGCTGTTTTTT	CASQRGDWTGELFF
.	TRBJ1-1	many	TRBV7-2	TGTGCCAGCAGCTCAGCAGAGGGGTACACTGAAGCTTTCTTT	CASSSAEGYTEAFF
.	TRBJ1-3	many	TRBV12-3/TRBV12-4	TGTGCCAGCAGCACCACCGGGTCCCCTGGAAACACCATATATTTT	CASSTTGSPGNTIYF
.	TRBJ1-1	many	TRBV12-5	TGTGCTAGTGGTTTGGCCCCAAGAGGCTCCGGGACAAAGATAGCAATGAACACTGAAGCTTTCTTT	CASGLAPRGSGTKIAMNTEAFF
.	TRBJ2-3	many	TRBV7-9	TGTGCCAGCAGCCCAGGACAGAGTAGCACAGATACGCAGTATTTT	CASSPGQSSTDTQYF
TRBD1	TRBJ1-4	many	TRBV7-6	TGTGCCAGCAGCTTAGGGACAGGGGGGGAAAAACTGTTTTTT	CASSLGTGGEKLFF
.	TRBJ1-5	many	TRBV2	TGTGCCAGCAGTGGGACAGGCAATCAGCCCCAGCATTTT	CASSGTGNQPQHF
.	TRBJ1-3	once	TRBV15	TGTGCCACCAGCAGAGATCCACTGATGGGATCTGGAAACACCATATATTTT	CATSRDPLMGSGNTIYF
TRBD2	TRBJ2-3	many	TRBV10-3	TGTGCCATCTGGCTAGCGGGGAGCACAGATACGCAGTATTTT	CAIWLAGSTDTQYF
.	TRBJ1-1	few	TRBV7-9	TGTGCCAGCAGCTTAGGGACAGTGGCAGCTTTCTTT	CASSLGTVAAFF
TRBD1	TRBJ1-1	few	TRBV27	TGTGCCAGCAGTTTAACCGGGACAGGGAACACTGAAGCTTTCTTT	CASSLTGTGNTEAFF